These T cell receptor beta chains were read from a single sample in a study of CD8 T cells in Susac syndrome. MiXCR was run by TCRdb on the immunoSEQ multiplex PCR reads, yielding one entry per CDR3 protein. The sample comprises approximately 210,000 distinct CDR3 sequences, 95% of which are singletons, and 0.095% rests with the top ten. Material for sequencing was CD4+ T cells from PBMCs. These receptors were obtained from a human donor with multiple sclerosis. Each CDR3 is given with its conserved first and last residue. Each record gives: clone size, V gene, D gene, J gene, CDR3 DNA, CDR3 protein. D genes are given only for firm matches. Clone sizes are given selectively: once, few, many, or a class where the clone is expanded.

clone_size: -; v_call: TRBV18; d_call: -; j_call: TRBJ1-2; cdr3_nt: TGTGCCAGCTCACCCCGTAAGCCCAACGGGACGAGTAACTATGGCTACACCTTC; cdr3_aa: CASSPRKPNGTSNYGYTF
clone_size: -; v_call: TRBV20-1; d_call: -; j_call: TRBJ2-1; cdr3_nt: TGCAGTGCTCCGCCCCCCCCGACTAGGCTTGAGCAGTTCTTC; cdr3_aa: CSAPPPPTRLEQFF
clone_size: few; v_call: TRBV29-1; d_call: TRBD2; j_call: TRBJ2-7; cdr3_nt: TGCAGCGTTGGAGGGCGCGAGACTAGCGGCTCCTACGAGCAGTACTTC; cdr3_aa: CSVGGRETSGSYEQYF
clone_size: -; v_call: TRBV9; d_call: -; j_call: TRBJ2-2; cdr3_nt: TGTGCCAGCAGCGTATCCACTATTCAAACCGGGGAGCTGTTTTTT; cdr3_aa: CASSVSTIQTGELFF
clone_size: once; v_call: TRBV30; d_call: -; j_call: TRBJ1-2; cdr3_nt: TGTGCCTGGAGTCGGGCAGAAGTGGGAGGCTACACCTTC; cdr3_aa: CAWSRAEVGGYTF
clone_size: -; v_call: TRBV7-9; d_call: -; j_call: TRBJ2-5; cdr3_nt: TGTGCCAGCAGCTATTTACTCCAAGAGACCCAGTACTTC; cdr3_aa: CASSYLLQETQYF
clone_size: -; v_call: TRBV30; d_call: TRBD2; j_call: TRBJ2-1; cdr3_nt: TGTGCCTGGAGTGCGGCTAGCGGGATCTACAATGAGCAGTTCTTC; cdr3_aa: CAWSAASGIYNEQFF
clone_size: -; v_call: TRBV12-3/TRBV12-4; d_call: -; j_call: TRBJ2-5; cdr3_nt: TGTGCCAGCAGTTTACCTACCGACAGAGCGCGAGAGACCCAGTACTTC; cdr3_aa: CASSLPTDRARETQYF
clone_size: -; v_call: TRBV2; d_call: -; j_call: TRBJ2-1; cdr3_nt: TGTGCCAGCAGCCCTAGAGCGGGACAGCACAAAAGCTCCTACAATGAGCAGTTCTTC; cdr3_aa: CASSPRAGQHKSSYNEQFF
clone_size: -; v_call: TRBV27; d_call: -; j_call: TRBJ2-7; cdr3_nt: TGTGCCAGCAGTGGGACCTTATCCTACGAGCAGTACTTC; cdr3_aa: CASSGTLSYEQYF
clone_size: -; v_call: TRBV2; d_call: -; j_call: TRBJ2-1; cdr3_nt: TGTGCCAGCAGTGGGGCAAGAAACCCGAACAATGAGCAGTTCTTC; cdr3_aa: CASSGARNPNNEQFF
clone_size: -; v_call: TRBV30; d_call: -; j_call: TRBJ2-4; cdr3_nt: TGTGCCTGGGGACCTCCGGGGGCTAGCGGTAAAAACATTCAGTACTTC; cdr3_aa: CAWGPPGASGKNIQYF
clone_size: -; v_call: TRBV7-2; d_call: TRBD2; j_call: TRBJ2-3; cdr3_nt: TGTGCCAGCAGCCCCGGGTTGCGGGAGGGCAATACGCAGTATTTT; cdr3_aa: CASSPGLREGNTQYF
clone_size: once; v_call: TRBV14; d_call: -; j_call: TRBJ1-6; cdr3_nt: TGTGCCAGCAGCTACCCAGGGTATAATTCACCCCTCCACTTT; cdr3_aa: CASSYPGYNSPLHF
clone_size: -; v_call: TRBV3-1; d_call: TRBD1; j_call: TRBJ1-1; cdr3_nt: TGTGCCAGCAGCCGAACGGGACAGCGGGCCACTGAAGCTTTCTTT; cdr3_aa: CASSRTGQRATEAFF
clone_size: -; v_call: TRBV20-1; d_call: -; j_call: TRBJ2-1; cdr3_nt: TGCAGTGCTATAGCGAACGAGCAGTTCTTC; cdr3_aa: CSAIANEQFF
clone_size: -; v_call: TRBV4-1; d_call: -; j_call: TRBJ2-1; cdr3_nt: TGCGCCAGCAGCCAAGACCCTCTCAGACATGAGCAGTTCTTC; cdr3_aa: CASSQDPLRHEQFF
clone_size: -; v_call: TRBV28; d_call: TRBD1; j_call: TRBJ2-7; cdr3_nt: TGTGCCAGCAGTGGCGGGACAGGCGTCAGAGAGCAGTACTTC; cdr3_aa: CASSGGTGVREQYF
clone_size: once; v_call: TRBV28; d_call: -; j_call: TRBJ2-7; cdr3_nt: TGTGCCAGCAGTAAGCATCGCGGGACCTACGAGCAGTACTTC; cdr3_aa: CASSKHRGTYEQYF
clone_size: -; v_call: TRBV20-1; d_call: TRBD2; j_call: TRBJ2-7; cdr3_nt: TGCAGTGCTAGAGATCTCCAGCGGGGGAACGAGCAGTACTTC; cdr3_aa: CSARDLQRGNEQYF
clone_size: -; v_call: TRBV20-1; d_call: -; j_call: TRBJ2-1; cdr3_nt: TGCAGTGCCATAGATTACAATGAGCAGTTCTTC; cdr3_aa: CSAIDYNEQFF
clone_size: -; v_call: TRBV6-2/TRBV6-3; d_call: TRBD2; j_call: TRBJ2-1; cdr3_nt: TGTGCCAGCAGTTACCCAACTAGCGGAACCCCCTTGGATGAGCAGTTCTTC; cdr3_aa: CASSYPTSGTPLDEQFF
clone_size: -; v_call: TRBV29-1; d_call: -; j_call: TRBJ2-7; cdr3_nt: TGCAGCGCATCCTCCGGGCCAGACGAGCAGTACTTC; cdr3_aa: CSASSGPDEQYF
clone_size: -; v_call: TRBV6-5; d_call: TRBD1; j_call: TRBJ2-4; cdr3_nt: TGTGCCAGCAGTCCACAGGGGGCTGGAAACATTCAGTACTTC; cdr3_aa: CASSPQGAGNIQYF
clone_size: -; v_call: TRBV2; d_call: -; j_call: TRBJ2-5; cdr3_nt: TGTGCCAGCAGTGGGGGTCAGGCAGAGACCCAGTACTTC; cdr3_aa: CASSGGQAETQYF
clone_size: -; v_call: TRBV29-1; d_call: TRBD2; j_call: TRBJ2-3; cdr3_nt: TGCAGCGTTGCTGGTCGCGCGGGAGGGTTCACAGATACGCAGTATTTT; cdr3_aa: CSVAGRAGGFTDTQYF
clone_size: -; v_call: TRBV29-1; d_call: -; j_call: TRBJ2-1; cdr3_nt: TGCAGCGTTGAAAAGGGTTTCAACAATGAGCAGTTCTTC; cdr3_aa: CSVEKGFNNEQFF
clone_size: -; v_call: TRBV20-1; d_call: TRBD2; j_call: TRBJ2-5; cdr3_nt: TGCAGTGCTAGGCAGCGGGGGTACCAAGAGACCCAGTACTTC; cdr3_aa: CSARQRGYQETQYF
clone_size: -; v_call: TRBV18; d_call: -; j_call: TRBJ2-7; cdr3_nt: TGTGCCAGCTCACCGCGGGACTTCTACGAGCAGTACTTC; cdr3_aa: CASSPRDFYEQYF
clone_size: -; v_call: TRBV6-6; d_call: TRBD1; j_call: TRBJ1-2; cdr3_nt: TGTGCCAGCAGTTACCCACAGGGGGCGCGTCAAGGCTACACCTTC; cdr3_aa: CASSYPQGARQGYTF
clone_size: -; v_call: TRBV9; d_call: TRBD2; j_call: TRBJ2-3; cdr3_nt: TGTGCCAGCAGCCTCCGACTAGCGGGAGGGGATACGCAGTATTTT; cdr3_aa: CASSLRLAGGDTQYF
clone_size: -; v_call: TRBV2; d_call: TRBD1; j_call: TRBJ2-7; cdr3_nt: TGTGCCTGCCACAGGGGCCACGAGCAGTACTTC; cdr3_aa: CACHRGHEQYF
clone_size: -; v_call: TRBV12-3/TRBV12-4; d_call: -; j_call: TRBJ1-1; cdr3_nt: TGTGCCAGCAGTTTTGAGGGAGTGCTCTTT; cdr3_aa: CASSFEGVLF
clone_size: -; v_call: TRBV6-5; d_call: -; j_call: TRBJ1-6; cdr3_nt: TGTGCCAGCAGTTACTCGGAGAATAATTCACCCCTCCACTTT; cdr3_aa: CASSYSENNSPLHF
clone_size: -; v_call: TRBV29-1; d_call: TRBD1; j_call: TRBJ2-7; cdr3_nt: TGCAGCGTTGGGGACAGGAGCTCCTACGAGCAGTACTTC; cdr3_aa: CSVGDRSSYEQYF
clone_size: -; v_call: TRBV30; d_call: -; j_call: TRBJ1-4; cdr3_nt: TGTGCCTGGGACCGGTTGGGTGAAAAACTGTTTTTT; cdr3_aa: CAWDRLGEKLFF
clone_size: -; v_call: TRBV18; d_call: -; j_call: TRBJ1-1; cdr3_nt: TGTGCCAGCTCACCACAGGGCTTTCTGGGAGCTTTCTTT; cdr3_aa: CASSPQGFLGAFF
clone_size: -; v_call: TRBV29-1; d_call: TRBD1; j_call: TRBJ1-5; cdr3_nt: TGCAGCGCCACACAGGGGAGTAATCAGCCCCAGCATTTT; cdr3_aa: CSATQGSNQPQHF
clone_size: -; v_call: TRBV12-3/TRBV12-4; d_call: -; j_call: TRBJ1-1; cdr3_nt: TGTGCCAGCAGTTTCTCGGTGCCGAACACTGAAGCTTTCTTT; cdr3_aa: CASSFSVPNTEAFF
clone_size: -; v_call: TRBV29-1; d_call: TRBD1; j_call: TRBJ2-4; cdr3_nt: TGCAGCGCCCTGACAGGGTGGGTCAAAAACATTCAGTACTTC; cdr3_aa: CSALTGWVKNIQYF
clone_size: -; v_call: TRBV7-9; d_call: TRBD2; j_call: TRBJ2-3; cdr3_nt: TGTGCCAGCAGCTCGACTAGCGGGGGGACAGATACGCAGTATTTT; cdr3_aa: CASSSTSGGTDTQYF
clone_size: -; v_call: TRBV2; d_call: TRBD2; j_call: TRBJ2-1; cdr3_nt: TGTGCCAGCAGCATCTCTAGCGGGAGGCTGCATGAGCAGTTCTTC; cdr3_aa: CASSISSGRLHEQFF
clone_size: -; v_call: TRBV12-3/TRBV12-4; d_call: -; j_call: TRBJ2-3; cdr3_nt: TGTGCCAGCAGTCCAGAACTAGCACGCACAGATACGCAGTATTTT; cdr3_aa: CASSPELARTDTQYF
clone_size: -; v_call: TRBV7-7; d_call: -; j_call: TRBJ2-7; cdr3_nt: TGTGCTAGCAGCCAACGAGACAAGAGCTCCTACGAGCAGTACTTC; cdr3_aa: CASSQRDKSSYEQYF
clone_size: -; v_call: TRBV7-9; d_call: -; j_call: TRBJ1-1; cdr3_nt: TGTGCCAGCAGCTTAGTTCCGGGATCGAGAACTGAAGCTTTCTTT; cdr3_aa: CASSLVPGSRTEAFF
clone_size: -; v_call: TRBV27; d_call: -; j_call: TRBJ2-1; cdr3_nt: TGTGCCAGCAGTTTATCTGTGCCCCCCGGTCAGCAGTTCTTC; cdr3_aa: CASSLSVPPGQQFF
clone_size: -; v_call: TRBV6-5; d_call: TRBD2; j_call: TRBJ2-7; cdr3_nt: TGTGCCAGCAGTTATGAGGCGGGAGACTACGAGCAGTACTTC; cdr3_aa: CASSYEAGDYEQYF
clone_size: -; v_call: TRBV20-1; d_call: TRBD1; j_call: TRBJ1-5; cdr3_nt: TGCAGTGCTAAGACAGGGGGATCACCCCAGCATTTT; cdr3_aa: CSAKTGGSPQHF
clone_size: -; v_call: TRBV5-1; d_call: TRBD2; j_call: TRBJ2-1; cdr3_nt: TGCGCCAGCATCCCGGGGCTAGCGGGAAACAATGAGCAGTTCTTC; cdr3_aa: CASIPGLAGNNEQFF
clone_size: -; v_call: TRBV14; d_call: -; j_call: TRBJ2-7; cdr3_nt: TGTGCCAGCAGCCAAGCGAATGGGGAGCAGTACTTC; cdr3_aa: CASSQANGEQYF
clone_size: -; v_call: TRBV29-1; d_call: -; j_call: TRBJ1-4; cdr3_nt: TGCAGCGGCAGGGCATCTAATGAAAAACTGTTTTTT; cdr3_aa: CSGRASNEKLFF
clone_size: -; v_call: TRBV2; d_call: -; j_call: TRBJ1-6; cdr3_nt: TGTGCCAGCAGTGAAATATCCAGCCGGGGGAATTCACCCCTCCACTTT; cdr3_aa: CASSEISSRGNSPLHF
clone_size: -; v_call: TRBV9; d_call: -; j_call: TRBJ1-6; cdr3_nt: TGTGCCAGCAGCGTAGGTGCGGAGGGTGGTGGTTCACCCCTCCACTTT; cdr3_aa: CASSVGAEGGGSPLHF
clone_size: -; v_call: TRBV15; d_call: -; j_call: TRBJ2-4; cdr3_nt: TGTGCCACCAGCAGAGGGGGGGGCCAGGCTGGGGACATTCAGTACTTC; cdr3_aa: CATSRGGGQAGDIQYF
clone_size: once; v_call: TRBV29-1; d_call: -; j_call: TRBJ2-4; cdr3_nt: TGCAGCGTTGAAGATCGAGGGTCCCTCGGAAACATTCAGTACTTC; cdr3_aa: CSVEDRGSLGNIQYF
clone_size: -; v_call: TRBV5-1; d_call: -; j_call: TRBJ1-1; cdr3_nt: TGCGCCAGCAGCTTCCAGGGCACTGAAGCTTTCTTT; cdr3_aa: CASSFQGTEAFF
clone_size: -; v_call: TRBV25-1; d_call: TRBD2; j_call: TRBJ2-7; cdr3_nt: TGTGCCAGCAGCCCGGGACTAGCGGGTGAAGCCGAGCAGTACTTC; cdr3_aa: CASSPGLAGEAEQYF
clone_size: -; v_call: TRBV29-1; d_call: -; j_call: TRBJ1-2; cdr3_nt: TGCAGCGCCAAGGACGGCCTGAACTATGGCTACACCTTC; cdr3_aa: CSAKDGLNYGYTF
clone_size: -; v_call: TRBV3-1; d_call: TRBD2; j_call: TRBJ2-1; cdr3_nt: TGTGCCAGCAGTCATGGGACTAGCGCCTACAATGAGCAGTTCTTC; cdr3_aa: CASSHGTSAYNEQFF
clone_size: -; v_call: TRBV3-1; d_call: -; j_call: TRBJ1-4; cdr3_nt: TGTGCCAGCAGCCGGAGACAGGAAAATGAAAAACTGTTTTTT; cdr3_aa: CASSRRQENEKLFF